The rows below give T cell receptor beta chains drawn from one sample of a study of T cells in narcolepsy. The repertoire was sequenced with immunoSEQ multiplex PCR; TCRdb's copy has only in-frame clones and lacks some. Of 25,000 to 35,000 clones listed, approximately 85% are singletons. Sequenced material: memory (CD45RA-) CD4+ T cells from blood. The receptors come from a human donor in good health. Both conserved end residues are part of each CDR3. The D gene is left open where the match is weak. A row's size may be missing; if present it is once, few, many or a size class.

v_gene	d_gene	j_gene	abundance	CDR3nt	CDR3aa
TRBV15	.	TRBJ1-1	medium-sized	TGTGCCACCAGCAGAGATCAACAGGAGGCTTTCTTT	CATSRDQQEAFF
TRBV19	TRBD1	TRBJ2-7	medium-sized	TGTGCCAGTAGTAAAACCGTCGGCAGGGGGTACGAGCAGTACTTC	CASSKTVGRGYEQYF
TRBV5-4	TRBD2	TRBJ2-1	.	TGTGCCAGCAGCTCGAGACTAGCGGACTCCTACAATGAGCAGTTCTTC	CASSSRLADSYNEQFF
TRBV7-9	.	TRBJ2-6	.	TGTGCCAGCAGTACATCAGGGGCCAACGTCCTGACTTTC	CASSTSGANVLTF
TRBV15	.	TRBJ1-2	.	TGTGCCACCAGCAGAGACGTCGACAGATATGGCTACACCTTC	CATSRDVDRYGYTF
TRBV19	.	TRBJ2-7	.	TGTGCCAGTAGTATACGTTCTTCGGGCAGCACACCCTACGAGCAGTACTTC	CASSIRSSGSTPYEQYF
TRBV5-1	.	TRBJ1-1	once	TGCGCCAGCCGCTCAAGACCGGGACAAGGTGAAGCTTTCTTT	CASRSRPGQGEAFF
TRBV7-2	.	TRBJ2-7	.	TGTGCCAGCAGCTTAGGGACAGCCTACGAGCAGTACTTC	CASSLGTAYEQYF
TRBV7-3	.	TRBJ2-3	.	TGTGCCAGCAGCTCCCAGGTTGCTTCGATGGATACGCAGTATTTT	CASSSQVASMDTQYF
TRBV2	.	TRBJ1-1	.	TGTGCCAGCTTTTATGCGAACACTGAAGCTTTCTTT	CASFYANTEAFF
TRBV10-1	TRBD1	TRBJ2-1	.	TGCGCCAGCGCCCGGGACAGGGGGAACGAGCAGTTCTTC	CASARDRGNEQFF
TRBV6-5	.	TRBJ1-5	once	TGTGCCAGCAGTGGCCAGGACCAGGATCAGCCCCAGCATTTT	CASSGQDQDQPQHF
TRBV18	TRBD2	TRBJ2-1	.	TGTGCCAGCTCACCCCGGACTAGCGGGGGGGCGAATGAGCAGTTCTTC	CASSPRTSGGANEQFF
TRBV9	TRBD1	TRBJ2-7	.	TGTGCCAGCAGCCAAAGAGGGACAGAGAAGCAGTACTTC	CASSQRGTEKQYF
TRBV7-2	.	TRBJ1-6	few	TGTGCCAGCAGCACGGGGAGGGGCGGTATTTGGGGTCCTTCACCCCTCCACTTT	CASSTGRGGIWGPSPLHF
TRBV28	TRBD1	TRBJ1-5	.	TGTGCCAGCAGTCAAACAGGGGGCCGGCAGCCCCAGCATTTT	CASSQTGGRQPQHF
TRBV19	.	TRBJ2-2	.	TGTGCCAGTAGCGGTTGGATCAACACCGGGGAGCTGTTTTTT	CASSGWINTGELFF
TRBV7-2	.	TRBJ1-6	.	TGTGCCAGCAGCTTAGATCCCGGTTCACCCCTCCACTTT	CASSLDPGSPLHF
TRBV27	.	TRBJ2-7	once	TGTGCCAGCAGTTTATCTTTATTGGGGTCCTACGAGCAGTACTTC	CASSLSLLGSYEQYF
TRBV18	.	TRBJ2-1	.	TGTGCCAGCTCAGCGAGTCTTAGCTCCTACAATGAGCAGTTCTTC	CASSASLSSYNEQFF
TRBV19	TRBD2	TRBJ2-5	once	TGTGCCAGTAGCCGGGGGGGTGCCCAAGAGACCCAGTACTTC	CASSRGGAQETQYF
TRBV25-1	.	TRBJ2-3	.	TGTGCCAGCAGTGAATATAGGGGCGCCGGCACAGATACGCAGTATTTT	CASSEYRGAGTDTQYF
TRBV7-2	.	TRBJ1-6	large	TGTGCCAGCAGCTCTTCGCCAAATTCACCCCTCCACTTT	CASSSSPNSPLHF
TRBV5-1	TRBD1	TRBJ1-6	.	TGCGCCAGCAGCCCGAGCCTGGGACAGTATAATTCACCCCTCCACTTT	CASSPSLGQYNSPLHF
TRBV4-1	.	TRBJ1-2	.	TGCGCCAGCAGCCAAGATCCGGCAGCGAACTATGGCTACACCTTC	CASSQDPAANYGYTF
TRBV7-3	.	TRBJ2-5	.	TGTGCCAGCAGCTTCGGGCCCGACCCGGAGGCCCAGTACTTC	CASSFGPDPEAQYF
TRBV19	.	TRBJ1-1	medium-sized	TGTGCCAGTAGTGCAGGGGCGGTGACTGAAGCTTTCTTT	CASSAGAVTEAFF
TRBV4-2	.	TRBJ1-2	.	TGTGCCAGCAGCCATGGATACAGTCTTGCCTATGGCTACACCTTC	CASSHGYSLAYGYTF
TRBV29-1	.	TRBJ1-6	.	TGCAGCGGCGCGCAGGGCCCCGATTCACCCCTCCACTTT	CSGAQGPDSPLHF
TRBV2	TRBD1	TRBJ2-3	.	TGTGCCAGCAGAATGCGTTCCCCCGGGACAGGGAGAGATACGCAGTATTTT	CASRMRSPGTGRDTQYF
TRBV18	.	TRBJ1-2	.	TGTGCCAGCTCACCAGGGGCGAATGGCTACACCTTC	CASSPGANGYTF
TRBV7-2	.	TRBJ2-2	once	TGTGCCAGCAGCTTAGATGGGGGCCTGAACACCGGGGAGCTGTTTTTT	CASSLDGGLNTGELFF
TRBV5-5	.	TRBJ1-1	.	TGTGCCAGCAGCTTTGGGGGAGAGGTTGAAGCTTTCTTT	CASSFGGEVEAFF
TRBV2	.	TRBJ2-5	once	TGTGCCAGCAGCCTTAATATGTTGGAGACCCAGTACTTC	CASSLNMLETQYF
TRBV11-2	.	TRBJ2-1	.	TGTGCCAGCAGCTTAGGCCAGCCGGGATACAATGAGCAGTTCTTC	CASSLGQPGYNEQFF
TRBV19	.	TRBJ1-4	few	TGTGCCAGTAGTACGGGGGCCGCGGGCGAAAAACTGTTTTTT	CASSTGAAGEKLFF
TRBV28	TRBD1	TRBJ1-5	.	TGTGCCAGCAGGAGCTCCACAACGGACAGGAAAAATCAGCCCCAGCATTTT	CASRSSTTDRKNQPQHF
TRBV5-1	.	TRBJ1-1	.	TGCGCCAGCAGCTCTAGTGGAATGAACACTGAAGCTTTCTTT	CASSSSGMNTEAFF
TRBV28	.	TRBJ2-5	.	TGTGCCAGCAGTTTACCCGACAGGGAGGGAAAGACCCAGTACTTC	CASSLPDREGKTQYF
TRBV5-4	TRBD2	TRBJ2-7	once	TGTGCCAGCAGCGGGACGACTAGCGGGTCAACCTACGAGCAGTACTTC	CASSGTTSGSTYEQYF
TRBV14	TRBD1	TRBJ1-4	.	TGTGCCAGCAGCCCTACAGGGGTGGAGGAAAAACTGTTTTTT	CASSPTGVEEKLFF
TRBV5-1	.	TRBJ1-2	.	TGCGCCAGCAGCTGGGAGACGGATGGCTACACCTTC	CASSWETDGYTF
TRBV28	.	TRBJ1-5	once	TGTGCCAGCCGTGCCCCGGGGGGTAGTCAGCCCCAGCATTTT	CASRAPGGSQPQHF
TRBV7-9	.	TRBJ2-3	.	TGTGCCAGCAGCCCAGACGAGGGAGAAGTCACAGATACGCAGTATTTT	CASSPDEGEVTDTQYF
TRBV6-1	.	TRBJ2-7	.	TGTGCCAGCAAGACACTCTACGAGCAGTACTTC	CASKTLYEQYF
TRBV10-2	.	TRBJ1-6	.	TGCGCCAGCAGAAGGGGGTGGGAATCACCCCTCCACTTT	CASRRGWESPLHF
TRBV19	TRBD1	TRBJ2-7	.	TGTGCCAGTGGGGACAGGGACTCCTACGAGCAGTACTTC	CASGDRDSYEQYF
TRBV10-2	.	TRBJ2-7	.	TGCGCCAGCAGTGAGTCGACTCGGATGGGCGAGCAGTACTTC	CASSESTRMGEQYF
TRBV7-2	TRBD1	TRBJ1-6	few	TGTGCCAGCAGAGGGGGCGTTGGGAATTCACCCCTCCACTTT	CASRGGVGNSPLHF
TRBV2	.	TRBJ2-7	.	TGTGCCAGCAGTGGAGGCTCCCTGTCTTACGAGCAGTACTTC	CASSGGSLSYEQYF
TRBV7-3	TRBD2	TRBJ2-3	.	TGTGCCAGCAGCTCCCTCTCTCTCAGCGGGAGGGGAAGTAATACGCAGTATTTT	CASSSLSLSGRGSNTQYF
TRBV15	.	TRBJ2-6	.	TGTGCCACAGAGTCAGGGGTGAGCTCTGGGGCCAACGTCCTGACTTTC	CATESGVSSGANVLTF
TRBV28	TRBD1	TRBJ2-3	once	TGTGCCAGCAGGGACAGGAATACCGGATCCACAGATACGCAGTATTTT	CASRDRNTGSTDTQYF
TRBV11-2	TRBD1	TRBJ2-1	.	TGTGCCAGCAGCTTAGATCGGGCAGGGGGCAGTGAGCAGTTCTTC	CASSLDRAGGSEQFF
TRBV28	.	TRBJ2-7	.	TGTGCCAGCAGTTTACTCGACTACGAGCAGTACTTC	CASSLLDYEQYF
TRBV6-5	.	TRBJ1-5	.	TGTGCCAGCATATCAGCCGCAAATCAGCCCCAGCATTTT	CASISAANQPQHF